The next 8 T cell receptor beta chains were all read from a single sample in a study of identical twins. Each CDR3 protein is one row after TCRdb ran MiXCR on the 5' RACE reads. The sample has approximately 500,000 distinct CDR3 sequences; 13% to 15% are singletons. The data were also submitted as part of a second study, on yellow fever vaccine responses in identical twins.

Material: CD4+ T cells sorted from blood. These receptors came from a woman aged 18-29 years in good health.

The chain uses TRBV2 and TRBJ2-5, with D unresolved. Germline-derived CDR1 and CDR2 are SNHLY and FYNNEI. The CDR3 consists of 14 residues. Between the trimmed V and J ends, which lost 2 bases and 0 bases, there was a span of 7 bases. CDR3 coding DNA: TGTGCCAGCAGTGAATGGCAGCACCAAGAGACCCAGTACTTC. Protein sequence: CASSEWQHQETQYF.

The chain recombines TRBV27 with TRBJ2-2; 11 bases line up with TRBD2. The length of the CDR3 is 15 residues. From germline, CDR1 is MNHEY and CDR2 SMNVEV (reference sequence). With V trimmed by 7 bases and J by 7 bases, 8 bases remained unmatched. The CDR3 DNA reads as TGTGCCAGCAACGTGCTAGCGGGGGGTGACGGGGAGCTGTTTTTT. Amino acids: CASNVLAGGDGELFF.

This clonotype was seen only a few times. The CDR3 sequence: CASSTGVETQYF. The DNA for the CDR3 is TGTGCCAGCAGTACAGGGGTCGAGACCCAGTACTTC. The V and J genes are TRBV28 and TRBJ2-5, with 7 bases matching TRBD1. CDR3 length: 12 amino acids. CDR1 is MDHEN and CDR2 is SYDVKM in the germline V gene. Unmatched junction bases numbered 2, after V lost 5 bases and J lost 5 bases.

This clonotype turned up a few times. The rearrangement uses TRBV27 and TRBJ2-2; no clear D gene. There are 11 residues in the CDR3. CDR1 MNHEY and CDR2 SMNVEV come from the germline V gene (reference sequence). In DNA, the CDR3 is TGTGATACCGACCACGTGGAGGAGCTGTTTTTT. Protein product: CDTDHVEELFF.

This clonotype showed up just a few times. The V gene is TRBV20-1, the J gene TRBJ2-7; tentatively, D is TRBD1 or TRBD2 (5 bases each). CDR1 is DFQATT, CDR2 SNEGSKA, per germline (reference sequence). V was shortened by 5 bases and J by 2 bases, with 7 bases between the two germline ends. The CDR3 covers 11 residues. CDR3 bases: TGCAGTGCTCTGGGGGCCTACGAGCAGTACGTC. Translation: CSALGAYEQYV.

The V and J genes are TRBV14 and TRBJ2-3; tentatively, D is TRBD1 (6 bases). The CDR3 loop spans 14 amino acids. Trimming removed 6 bases at V and 1 base at J, with 11 bases between. In germline, CDR1 is SGHDN, CDR2 FVKESK. The CDR3 loop is CASRNRQGTDTQYF. CDR3 bases: TGTGCCAGCAGGAATAGACAGGGCACAGATACGCAGTATTTT.

This chain links TRBV18 with TRBJ2-7; 8 positions agree with TRBD2. The trim removed 3 bases at V and 5 bases at J, leaving 6 bases unmatched. The CDR3 extends over 14 amino acids. Germline CDR1 KGHSH, CDR2 LQKENI. The CDR3 spells CASSPPGGRDEQYF. DNA for the CDR3: TGTGCCAGCTCACCTCCGGGGGGGAGGGACGAGCAGTACTTC.

The chain combines TRBV12-3 or TRBV12-4 with TRBJ2-4; maybe TRBD2 (5 bases). The CDR3 loop spans 15 amino acids. Trimming cost V 7 bases and J 0 bases, with 13 bases left between them. DNA of the CDR3: TGTGCCAGCACCTTGGACTTTTTAGCCAAAAACATTCAGTACTTC. Residues: CASTLDFLAKNIQYF.